This T cell receptor beta chain was sequenced for a study of regulatory T cells in long-lasting Graves disease (dated by TCRdb to the early 2020s). At the level of the whole study: Antithyroid drugs had been taken for less than 3 months by newly diagnosed Graves' disease patients. Patients with persistent Graves' disease were compared with patients with newly diagnosed Graves' disease using TCR sequencing and RNA sequencing of peripheral blood. The study was registered as a clinical trial and conducted in China. A total of 33 samples underwent TCR sequencing: around 13 from persistent and around 20 from newly diagnosed Graves' disease patients.

Measured from the cysteine to the phenylalanine, the CDR3 is 15 residues long. The retained sequence is limited to the CDR3, 45 bases, with the frame set at the first base. V lost 1 base and J lost 2 bases; the stretch between them is 11 bases long. The germline V gene provides CDR1 MGHRA and CDR2 YSYEKL. Broader findings and caveats from the paper: Sequencing and analysis were limited to the TCR beta chain. The small sample size was acknowledged by the authors as a limitation that may reduce accuracy. Preferential use of TRBV28, TRBJ1-2 and TRBJ2-5 was observed in persistent disease, whereas TRBV20-1 and TRBJ2-1 were favored in newly diagnosed disease. Because the primary lesion, thyroid tissue, could not be accessed, the study looked at peripheral blood alone. Compared with newly diagnosed patients, persistent Graves' disease patients had lower TCR Shannon entropy and fewer highly expanded clones, which suggests clonal expansion. Patients with persistent disease shared more public clonotypes (about 2,900) than newly diagnosed patients did (approximately 990).

In the paper's terms, the time point label means: newly diagnosed GD, antithyroid drugs for less than 3 months. For both TCR sequencing and RNA sequencing, RNA was extracted from PBMCs using TRIzol. Graves' disease was diagnosed according to American Thyroid Association guidelines. Recruitment of patients was carried out at an endocrinology department in Xi'an, China. Each patient gave 8.5 to 9.5 milliliters of peripheral blood, collected in an EDTA anticoagulant tube. Ficoll Paque Plus density gradient separation was used to isolate PBMCs, and no additional T cell sorting was done. An Agilent 2100 Bioanalyzer and agarose gel were used to check RNA quality, while a NanoDrop 2000 measured RNA concentration. The library was obtained by multiplex PCR. Sequencing instrument: Illumina HiSeq 4000. iRepertoire HTBI primers and Arm-PCR amplification of CDR3 regions were used to construct TCR beta libraries. Before sequencing, the PCR products went through gel purification. In the authors' own workflow: Across samples, 60 to 80 TRBV and over 11 TRBJ segments were identified and used for gene usage analysis of CDR3 amino acid clonotypes. COPE and FqMerger were used to merge filtered high-quality paired reads into contigs. Contigs were aligned with BLAST to IMGT TRBV, TRBD and TRBJ reference genes, and CDR3 was defined per IMGT. Any clonotype with a frequency above 0.1% was counted as a highly expanded clone. Shannon entropy was used to measure repertoire diversity, and the Gini coefficient was used to measure V-J evenness. A clonotype was considered public if more than one individual shared it. TCRdb reworked the public reads: Q25 trimming with fastp, MiXCR clone assembly, productive beta chains retained. Identical CDR3 proteins give one entry, which carries the most common genes and DNA. What appears here as the V and J calls and clone size reflects TCRdb's work, not the paper's. Within this sample are roughly 610,000 distinct CDR3 sequences, with 15% to 20% of them counted one time only. The ten largest clones add up to about 12% of the sample.

Regarding this clonotype: What antigen it recognizes has not been identified. One base away there is no much larger clone; base qualities are not given.

These records were also assigned to another study, of T cells in Graves' hyperthyroidism and ophthalmopathy. As the second publication notes: A patient counted as having stable Graves' hyperthyroidism if no progression to ophthalmopathy occurred over 18 months of follow-up. Hyperthyroidism patients were newly diagnosed, with disease duration under 2 months, and aged 18 to 65 years. Patients with uncontrolled infections, other autoimmune diseases, pregnancy or lactation were excluded. Diagnoses were based on clinical symptoms, serum thyroxine and TRAb, thyroid ultrasound and orbital computed tomography. For the first round of RT-PCR on the TCR CDR3, the HTBI primer set was used together with the Qiagen OneStep RT-PCR kit. Most expanded thyroid clonotypes (frequency above 0.001) were also found in blood, which suggests that blood repertoires may mirror thyroid immune responses. In cross-validation, a model built on a 13 V-J signature told ophthalmopathy apart from stable hyperthyroidism with 85% to 90% sensitivity and around 81% specificity, and in testing the same model reached 80%/75%. In validation, the model predicted progression to ophthalmopathy a median of roughly 6.1 months before onset, with around 70% sensitivity and around 76% specificity. To identify TCR V-J signatures that set the groups apart, the researchers used a discovery cohort of about a hundred patients, made up of roughly 45 with Graves' ophthalmopathy and about 59 with stable Graves' hyperthyroidism. Whether ophthalmopathy could be predicted prospectively was tested in an independent validation cohort made up of under 20 hyperthyroidism patients plus 17 patients who later progressed to ophthalmopathy. The approximately 100 discovery patients were randomly split 7:3 into training and test sets. Thyroid tissue and blood T-cell repertoires from roughly 6 Graves' hyperthyroidism patients were also compared in the study. Following sampling, methimazole starting at 30 mg daily was given to hyperthyroidism patients, and high-dose intravenous methylprednisolone was given to ophthalmopathy patients. A second multiplex PCR round built the libraries, followed by size selection and purification. Libraries were sequenced paired-end with 100 bp reads on an Illumina HiSeq2000. SOAPnuke was used to process the raw data, throwing out any read that contained adapters or uncalled bases, had a mean Phred below 15, or lacked an exact constant-primer or identifier match. High-quality paired reads were merged using COPE v1.2.5, and each unique nucleotide sequence was defined as a clonotype. MiTCR v1.1 was used to align the clonotypes against IMGT TRBV, TRBD and TRBJ reference segments. Analysis was restricted to V-J combinations with a frequency above 0.0001, which covered about 99% of repertoires. A TCS score was defined as the ratio of F50 (clonal expansion) to E x V (chaos), with BLOSUM62-based TCRdist applied between CDR3 peptides within each V-J. Welch's t-statistics and random forest reduced around 510 V-J features to about 13, which were used in a naive Bayes classifier (R e1071). No statistical method was used to set the sample size in advance, and investigators knew the group allocation. TCR Vbeta CDR3 sequencing of 130 to 150 peripheral blood samples (more than 40 ophthalmopathy, about 74 hyperthyroidism and around 17 progressor patients) is reported in the paper.

The input for sequencing was peripheral blood mononuclear cells (PBMCs), taken at new diagnosis, from a patient treated with antithyroid drugs. This chain is built from TRBV4-1 and TRBJ2-5, with TRBD1 tentatively as D gene (5 bases match). This TCR was sampled from a man between 18 and 35 years old with Graves disease. Donor details come from another sample of the same person, matched by shared clones. The CDR3 protein is CASSQGKQGQETQYF. The DNA sequence reads TGCGCCAGCAGCCAAGGGAAGCAGGGACAAGAGACCCAGTACTTC.